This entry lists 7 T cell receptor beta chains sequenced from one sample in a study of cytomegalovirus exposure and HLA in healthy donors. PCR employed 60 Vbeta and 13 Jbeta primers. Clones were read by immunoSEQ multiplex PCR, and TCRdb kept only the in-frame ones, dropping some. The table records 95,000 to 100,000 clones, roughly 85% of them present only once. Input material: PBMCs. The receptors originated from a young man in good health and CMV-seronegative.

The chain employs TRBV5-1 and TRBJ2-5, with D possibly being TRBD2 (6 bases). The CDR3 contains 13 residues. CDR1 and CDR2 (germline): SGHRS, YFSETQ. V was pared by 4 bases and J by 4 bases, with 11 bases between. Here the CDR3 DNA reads TGCGCCAGCAGCATGACTAGTCTAGAGACCCAGTACTTC. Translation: CASSMTSLETQYF.

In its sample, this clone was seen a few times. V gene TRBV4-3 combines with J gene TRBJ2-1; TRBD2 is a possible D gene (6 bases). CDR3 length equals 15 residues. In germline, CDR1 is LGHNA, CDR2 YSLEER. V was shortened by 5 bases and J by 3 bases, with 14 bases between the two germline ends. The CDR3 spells CASSDKASVYNEQFF. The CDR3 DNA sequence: TGCGCCAGCAGCGACAAGGCTAGCGTCTACAATGAGCAGTTCTTC.

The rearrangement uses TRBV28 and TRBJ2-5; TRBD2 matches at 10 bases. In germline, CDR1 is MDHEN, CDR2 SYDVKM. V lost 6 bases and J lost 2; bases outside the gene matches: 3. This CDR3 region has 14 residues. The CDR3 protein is CASRPTSGQETQYF. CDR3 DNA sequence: TGTGCCAGCAGACCGACTAGCGGGCAAGAGACCCAGTACTTC.

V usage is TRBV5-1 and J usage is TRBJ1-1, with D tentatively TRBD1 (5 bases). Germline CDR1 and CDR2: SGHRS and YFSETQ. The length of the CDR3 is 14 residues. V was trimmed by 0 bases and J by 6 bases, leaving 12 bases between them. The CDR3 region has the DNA TGCGCCAGCAGCTTGGGGGGCGGTACGCCTGAAGCTTTCTTT. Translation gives CASSLGGGTPEAFF.

CDR3 DNA sequence: TGTGCCAGCAGCTCGTTTAGTTATGAGCAGTTCTTC. It translates to CASSSFSYEQFF. The rearrangement links TRBV7-9 to TRBJ2-1; D unclear. Germline CDR1 and CDR2: SEHNR and FQNEAQ (reference sequence). The CDR3 totals 12 residues. The germline V and J ends were trimmed by 4 bases and 8 bases, with 9 bases remaining between them.

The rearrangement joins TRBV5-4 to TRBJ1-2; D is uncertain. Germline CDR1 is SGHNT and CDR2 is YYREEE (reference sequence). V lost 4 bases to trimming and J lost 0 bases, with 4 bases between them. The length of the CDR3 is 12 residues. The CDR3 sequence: CASSPANYGYTF. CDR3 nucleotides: TGTGCCAGCAGCCCGGCTAACTATGGCTACACCTTC.

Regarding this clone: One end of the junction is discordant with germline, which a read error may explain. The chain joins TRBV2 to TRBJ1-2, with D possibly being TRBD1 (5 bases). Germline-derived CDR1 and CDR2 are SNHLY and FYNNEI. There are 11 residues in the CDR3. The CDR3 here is CCGGVNYGYTF. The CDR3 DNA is TGCTGCGGGGGGGTCAACTATGGCTACACCTTC.